This T cell receptor (beta chain) was recorded in a study of T cell changes during pregnancy in multiple sclerosis. Clones were sequenced by immunoSEQ multiplex PCR, and TCRdb holds only the in-frame ones, with some missing. The sample yields tens of thousands of clones, approximately 87% seen once. Germline assignment: CDR1 KGHSH and CDR2 LQKENI. The V segment lost 3 bases and the J segment 11 bases; nucleotides outside the gene matches: 3. The CDR3 is made up of 11 amino acids. This receptor was taken from a female donor in good health, enrolled as a control in a pregnancy study. This chain joins TRBV18 and TRBJ1-1; 7 bases agree with TRBD1. Here the sequenced sample was peripheral blood, taken after pregnancy. CDR3 DNA sequence: TGTGCCAGCTCACCGACAGGGCGCGCTTTCTTT. Protein: CASSPTGRAFF.